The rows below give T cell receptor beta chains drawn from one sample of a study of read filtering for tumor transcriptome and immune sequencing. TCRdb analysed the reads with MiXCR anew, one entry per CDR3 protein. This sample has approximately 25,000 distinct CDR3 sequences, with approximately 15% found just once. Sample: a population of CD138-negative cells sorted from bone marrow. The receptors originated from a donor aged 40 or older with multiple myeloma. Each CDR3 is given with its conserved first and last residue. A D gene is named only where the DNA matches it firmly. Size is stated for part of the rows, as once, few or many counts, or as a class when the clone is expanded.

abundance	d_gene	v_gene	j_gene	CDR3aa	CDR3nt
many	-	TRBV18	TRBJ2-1	CASSPGEWSYNEQFF	TGTGCCAGCTCACCTGGGGAGTGGTCCTACAATGAGCAGTTCTTC
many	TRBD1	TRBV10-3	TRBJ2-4	CAISTGVKNIQYF	TGTGCCATCAGCACAGGGGTTAAAAACATTCAGTACTTC
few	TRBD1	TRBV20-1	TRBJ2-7	CSARDPGTDNYEQYF	TGCAGTGCTAGAGATCCAGGGACAGATAACTACGAGCAGTACTTC
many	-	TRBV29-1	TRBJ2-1	CSVAGLGTYRFYNEQFF	TGCAGCGTGGCGGGACTGGGGACATACAGATTTTACAATGAGCAGTTCTTC
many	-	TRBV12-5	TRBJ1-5	CASGLVQANGGHHSNQPQHF	TGTGCTAGTGGTTTGGTACAGGCCAATGGAGGGCACCATAGCAATCAGCCCCAGCATTTT
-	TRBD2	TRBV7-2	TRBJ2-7	CASSLETSGRPPYEQYF	TGTGCCAGCAGCTTAGAAACTAGCGGGAGGCCGCCCTACGAGCAGTACTTC
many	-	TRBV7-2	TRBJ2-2	CASSTPGSRGNTGELFF	TGTGCCAGCAGCACCCCAGGAAGTCGGGGGAACACCGGGGAGCTGTTTTTT
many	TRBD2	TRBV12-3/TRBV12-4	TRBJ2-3	CASTPSGRYTQYF	TGTGCCAGCACGCCGAGCGGGAGGTATACGCAGTATTTT
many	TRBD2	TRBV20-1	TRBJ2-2	CSARPSGLNTGELFF	TGCAGTGCTAGGCCTAGCGGGCTTAACACCGGGGAGCTGTTTTTT
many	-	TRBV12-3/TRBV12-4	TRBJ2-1	CASSFGWEADNEQFF	TGTGCCAGCAGTTTTGGGTGGGAGGCGGACAATGAGCAGTTCTTC
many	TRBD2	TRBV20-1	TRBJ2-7	CSVPAGGLSEQYF	TGCAGTGTCCCAGCGGGAGGGCTGTCCGAGCAGTACTTC
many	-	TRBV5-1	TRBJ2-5	CASSLAGAGQETQYF	TGCGCCAGCAGCTTGGCCGGGGCAGGTCAAGAGACCCAGTACTTC
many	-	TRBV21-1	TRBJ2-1	CASSRSGAGDHNEQFF	TGTGCCAGCAGCCGATCAGGAGCGGGGGATCACAATGAGCAGTTCTTC
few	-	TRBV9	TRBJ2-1	CASNTLRGGEQFF	TGTGCCAGCAACACGCTCAGGGGCGGTGAGCAGTTCTTC
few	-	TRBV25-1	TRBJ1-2	CASSEFGNYGYTF	TGTGCCAGCAGTGAATTTGGAAACTATGGCTACACCTTC
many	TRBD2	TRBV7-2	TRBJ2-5	CASSLVAGEGETQYF	TGTGCCAGCAGCTTAGTGGCGGGAGAAGGAGAGACCCAGTACTTC
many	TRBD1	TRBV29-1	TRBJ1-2	CSVERGRGTGYTF	TGCAGCGTTGAGAGGGGCAGGGGGACAGGCTACACCTTC
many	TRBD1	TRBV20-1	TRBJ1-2	CSAPVDRGGYGYTF	TGCAGTGCTCCCGTGGACAGGGGAGGGTATGGCTACACCTTC
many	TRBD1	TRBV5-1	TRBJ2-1	CASSAGQGLIVQFF	TGCGCCAGCAGCGCCGGACAGGGTCTAATTGTGCAGTTCTTC
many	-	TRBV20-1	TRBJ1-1	CSAGRGDTEAFF	TGCAGTGCTGGGCGGGGGGACACTGAAGCTTTCTTT
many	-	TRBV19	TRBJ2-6	CASSTQTGLNSGANVLTF	TGTGCCAGTAGTACTCAGACAGGCCTGAACTCTGGGGCCAACGTCCTGACTTTC
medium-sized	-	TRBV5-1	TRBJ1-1	CASSLGGNTEAFF	TGCGCCAGCAGCCTCGGGGGAAACACTGAAGCTTTCTTT
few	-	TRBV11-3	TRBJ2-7	CASSLSGSDYEQYF	TGTGCCAGCAGCTTATCAGGGTCGGACTACGAGCAGTACTTC
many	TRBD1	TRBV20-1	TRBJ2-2	CSASDLYRGTTGELFF	TGCAGTGCTAGCGACCTTTACAGGGGAACCACCGGGGAGCTGTTTTTT
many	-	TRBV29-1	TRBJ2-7	CSGGDLYEQYF	TGCAGCGGGGGCGACCTTTACGAGCAGTACTTC
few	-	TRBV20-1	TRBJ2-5	CSARDGFRGAETQYF	TGCAGTGCTAGAGATGGGTTTAGGGGGGCGGAGACCCAGTACTTC
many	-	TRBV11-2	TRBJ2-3	CASSWNSGHSTDTQYF	TGTGCCAGCAGCTGGAACAGCGGGCACAGCACAGATACGCAGTATTTT